This T cell receptor (beta chain) was identified during a study of vaccination effects on CD4 cells after COVID-19. CDR3 length equals 15 residues. CDR1 is SEHNR, CDR2 FQNEAQ, per germline (reference sequence). J gave up 0 bases and V 6 bases, and 8 bases lay outside the gene matches. This clone came up once. What it binds is unknown. Study-level points and caveats: The authors studied few convalescent patients and collected no early post-infection timepoints.

This table comes from immunoSEQ multiplex PCR, and its TCRdb copy is limited to in-frame clones, with some not included. The table records 63,000 or so clones, 73% of them present only once. After expansion with viral peptide pools in the ViraFEST assay, antigen-specific CD4+ T cells were sequenced. With about 9 days of culture completed, CD4+ T cells were isolated. This person's SARS-CoV-2 infection, confirmed by PCR, occurred between March and December 2020. Wells each received around 2.2 million PBMC, cultured with approximately 9 IU/ml IL-2 and about 9.3 ug/ml peptides. It was on days 3 and 7 that half the medium was replaced with IL-2 medium.

The source is a human donor who had a prior SARS-CoV-2 infection. This specimen consisted of CD4+ T cells from PBMCs cultured with HIV peptides, obtained before COVID-19 vaccination. Described subset: HIV-1 Nef peptide pool negative control/reference culture. The rearrangement joins TRBV7-9 to TRBJ2-7; TRBD1 matches 7 bases. CDR3 coding DNA: TGTGCCAGCAGATCATTTCGGGACAGCTCCTACGAGCAGTACTTC. Protein sequence: CASRSFRDSSYEQYF.